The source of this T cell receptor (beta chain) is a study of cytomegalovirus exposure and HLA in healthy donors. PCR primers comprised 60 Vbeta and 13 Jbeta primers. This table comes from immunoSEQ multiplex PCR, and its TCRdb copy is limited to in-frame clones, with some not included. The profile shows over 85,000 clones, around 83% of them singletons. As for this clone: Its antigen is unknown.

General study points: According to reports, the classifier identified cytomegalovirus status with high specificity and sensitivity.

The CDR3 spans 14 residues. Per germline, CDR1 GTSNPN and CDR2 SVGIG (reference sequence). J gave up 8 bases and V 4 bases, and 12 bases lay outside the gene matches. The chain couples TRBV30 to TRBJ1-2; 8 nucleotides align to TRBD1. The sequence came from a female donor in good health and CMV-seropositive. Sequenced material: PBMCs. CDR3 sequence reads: CAWTLDRGGRGYTF. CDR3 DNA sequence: TGTGCCTGGACCCTCGACAGGGGTGGAAGGGGCTACACCTTC.